This TCR beta chain is from a study of blood T cell repertoires in COVID-19. About the research overall: The analysed material was cDNA or gDNA that came from T cells, B-cell-depleted T cells, or PBMCs.

V lost 0 bases and J lost 2; bases outside the gene matches: 4. This CDR3 has 16 amino acids. From germline, CDR1 is LNHNV and CDR2 YYDKDF (reference sequence). In the original workflow: Quantification of nucleated cells was approximated via reference gene primer amplification. Libraries were prepared by immunoSEQ multiplex PCR; TCRdb keeps only in-frame clonotypes and omits some of them. V and J calls and clone size are copied from that table; D and trimming were computed from the DNA. The table includes some 67,000 clones, around 85% detected once. The receptor was isolated from a woman of 80 years or more with acute or convalescent COVID-19. The sequencing sample was made of peripheral blood. The rearrangement links TRBV15 to TRBJ1-5; 7 bases are shared with TRBD1. The chain's CDR3 is CATSRDVTGGNQPQHF. Written as DNA, the CDR3 is TGTGCCACCAGCAGAGATGTAACAGGGGGCAATCAGCCCCAGCATTTT.